The sequence of this T cell receptor (beta chain) was determined in a study of cytomegalovirus exposure and HLA in healthy donors. General study points: For most TCR beta V segments, an earlier analysis put the productive rate at about 87% or about 30% of the time. Specificity for CMV antigens was confirmed in vitro for a few of the CMV-associated chains. Among donors in an Asian-associated ancestry cluster, a later analysis reportedly found fewer N-insertions than the roughly 700-donor mean.

PCR primers comprised 60 Vbeta and 13 Jbeta primers. Only in-frame clones appear in the TCRdb table, and some are missing; sequencing was by immunoSEQ multiplex PCR. The profile shows approximately 150,000 clones, roughly 74% of them singletons. As to this clone: Its target is unknown.

The sequence came from a middle-aged man in good health and CMV-seronegative. Sequenced: PBMCs.

The CDR3 region has the DNA TGTGCCAGCAGGGGCGGGGGGGTGGTCGGACATGAGCAGTTCTTC. Residues: CASRGGGVVGHEQFF. V gene TRBV2 combines with J gene TRBJ2-1, with 9 bases lining up with TRBD2. V shed 6 bases, J shed 8 bases, and the junction held 11 bases outside the gene matches. CDR3 length equals 15 residues. Germline assignment: CDR1 SNHLY and CDR2 FYNNEI. The complete variable domain, with remaining parts taken from reference TRBV2 and TRBJ2-1, reads EPEVTQTPSHQVTQMGQEVILRCVPISNHLYFYWYRQILGQKVEFLVSFYNNEISEKSEIFDDQFSVERPDGSNFTLKIRSTKLEDSAMYFCASRGGGVVGHEQFFGPGTRLTVL.